This passage covers 2 T cell receptor beta chains from one sample sequenced in a study of blood T cell repertoires in COVID-19. TCRdb keeps only in-frame clones here, not all; method: immunoSEQ multiplex PCR. The sample contains about 230,000 clones, roughly 85% of which appear only once. Source material: peripheral blood. These receptors all stem from a woman aged 65 to 85 with active or convalescent COVID-19.

This clone was detected once. This rearrangement joins TRBV5-1 to TRBJ1-2; TRBD1 might be the D (6 bases). Germline values: CDR1 SGHRS, CDR2 YFSETQ. This CDR3 has 15 amino acids. V dropped 3 bases and J dropped 4 bases, with 16 bases sitting between them. CDR3 loop: CASSSVTGSGYGYTF. CDR3 nucleotides: TGCGCCAGCAGCTCTGTGACAGGATCGGGCTATGGCTACACCTTC.

In its sample, this clone was seen a few times. The chain couples TRBV5-6 to TRBJ1-1, with 7 positions matching TRBD1. The CDR3 is 14 residues long. Trimming removed 4 bases from V and 0 bases from J; junction bases left unmatched: 3. In germline, CDR1 is SGHDT, CDR2 YYEEEE. The CDR3 loop is CASSGTALNTEAFF. The CDR3 nucleotides are TGTGCCAGCAGCGGGACAGCTTTGAACACTGAAGCTTTCTTT.